The 22 T cell receptor beta chains below all came from one sample that was sequenced in a study of cytomegalovirus exposure and HLA in healthy donors. A multiplex PCR was run with 60 Vbeta primers and 13 Jbeta primers. Produced via immunoSEQ multiplex PCR; TCRdb's table is partial and in-frame only. The sample lists about 130,000 clones; around 77% were seen once. The sequencing sample was made of PBMCs. All receptors derive from a man in his fifties or sixties in good health and CMV-seronegative.

The chain combines TRBV5-1 with TRBJ2-1; 12 bases agree with TRBD2. The CDR3 loop spans 16 amino acids. Germline CDR1 is SGHRS and CDR2 is YFSETQ. V was clipped by 4 bases and J by 7 bases; unmatched bases: 9. CDR3 DNA sequence: TGCGCCAGCAGCGTAAGCCTAGCGGGAGGGAAGAATGAGCAGTTCTTC. Protein: CASSVSLAGGKNEQFF.

This rearrangement joins TRBV30 to TRBJ1-4; 8 positions match TRBD1. V lost 3 bases to trimming and J lost 7 bases; unmatched junction nucleotides: 7. Per germline, CDR1 GTSNPN and CDR2 SVGIG (reference sequence). This CDR3 comprises 14 residues. This chain's CDR3 is CAWSLQGVGEKLFF. DNA for the CDR3: TGTGCCTGGAGCCTACAGGGGGTTGGTGAAAAACTGTTTTTT.

This chain joins TRBV15 and TRBJ2-6, with 12 positions matching TRBD2. This CDR3 region has 19 residues. The ends lost 1 base at V and 0 bases at J; junction bases unmatched: 4. Germline V gene lookup returns CDR1 LNHNV and CDR2 YYDKDF (reference sequence). CDR3 bases: TGTGCCACCAGCAGAGCCAAGACTAGCGGGAGCTCTGGGGCCAACGTCCTGACTTTC. It specifies CATSRAKTSGSSGANVLTF.

This chain connects TRBV10-3 to TRBJ2-1, with D possibly TRBD1 on 6 matching bases. The CDR3 spans 15 residues. CDR1 and CDR2 from the germline V gene are ENHRY and SYGVKD. V shed 6 bases and J shed 2 bases, with 14 bases lying between them. CDR3 in amino acids: CAIRGAQGPYNEQFF. The CDR3 region has the DNA TGTGCCATCAGGGGGGCACAGGGCCCCTACAATGAGCAGTTCTTC.

The chain uses TRBV5-8 and TRBJ1-5, with TRBD1 as a possible D gene (6 bases). V was clipped by 2 bases and J by 5 bases, with 14 bases between them. Germline V gene sequence: CDR1 SGHTS, CDR2 YDEGEE. The CDR3 contains 15 residues. The CDR3 is CASSFSGTNYQPQHF. The CDR3 DNA reads TGTGCCAGCAGCTTTTCCGGGACAAATTATCAGCCCCAGCATTTT.

This clone was counted between two and nine times. CDR3 residues: CASSIVNRGPQPQHF. The CDR3 region has the DNA TGTGCCAGTAGTATAGTTAACAGGGGTCCTCAGCCCCAGCATTTT. This chain links TRBV19 with TRBJ1-5; 7 bases are a match to TRBD1. Germline lookup yields CDR1 LNHDA and CDR2 SQIVND (reference sequence). The CDR3 runs 15 residues. Unmatched junction bases numbered 6, after V lost 1 base and J lost 6 bases.

The rearrangement joins TRBV10-3 to TRBJ2-1, with 8 positions matching TRBD2. The ends lost 8 bases at V and 0 bases at J; junction bases unmatched: 3. The CDR3 length is 14 residues. Germline V gene data show CDR1 as ENHRY and CDR2 as SYGVKD. CDR3 loop: CAISREGSYNEQFF. CDR3 DNA sequence: TGTGCCATCTCACGGGAGGGCTCCTACAATGAGCAGTTCTTC.

The rearrangement uses TRBV27 and TRBJ2-3; D perhaps matches TRBD1 (5 bases). In germline, CDR1 is MNHEY, CDR2 SMNVEV (reference sequence). V lost 4 bases, J lost 6 bases, and 17 bases lay in between. This CDR3 region has 15 residues. In DNA, the CDR3 is TGTGCCAGCAGTTCGCCGACAGCTCCAAAGGATACGCAGTATTTT. The encoded protein is CASSSPTAPKDTQYF.

This rearrangement joins TRBV27 to TRBJ1-2; D gene ambiguous. V lost 10 bases to trimming and J lost 7 bases, with 10 bases between them. In germline, CDR1 is MNHEY, CDR2 SMNVEV (reference sequence). The CDR3 has 10 amino acids. The CDR3 spells CATWRSGYTF. CDR3 nucleotides: TGTGCCACCTGGCGGTCTGGCTACACCTTC.

V and J are TRBV4-1 and TRBJ2-2; D ambiguous. Deletions cut 0 bases from V and 2 bases from J, with 7 bases between. Looked up from germline, CDR1 is MGHRA and CDR2 is YSYEKL. This CDR3 has 15 residues. The CDR3 sequence: CASSQDLTNTGELFF. CDR3 nucleotide sequence: TGCGCCAGCAGCCAAGATCTGACTAACACCGGGGAGCTGTTTTTT.

The chain links TRBV28 to TRBJ2-7, with TRBD1 as a possible D gene (6 bases). This CDR3 spans 18 amino acids. Germline CDR1 is MDHEN and CDR2 is SYDVKM. Trimming removed 4 bases at V and 1 base at J, with 23 bases between. CDR3: CASSYGQTPGLPSYEQYF. CDR3 nucleotides: TGTGCCAGCAGTTATGGACAGACGCCCGGCCTGCCGTCCTACGAGCAGTACTTC.

This clone came up once. The chain joins TRBV6-5 to TRBJ1-5; D remains unclear. CDR3 length: 13 residues. CDR1 MNHEY and CDR2 SVGAGI come from the germline V gene. Deletions cut 6 bases from V and 0 bases from J, with 6 bases between. The chain's CDR3 is CASSVDSNQPQHF. The CDR3 DNA reads TGTGCCAGCAGCGTAGATAGCAATCAGCCCCAGCATTTT.

The J gene is TRBJ2-1, the V gene TRBV4-1; D uncertain. V lost 1 base and J lost 0, with 10 bases in between. The CDR3 consists of 16 residues. Germline CDR1 MGHRA, CDR2 YSYEKL. CDR3 nucleotide sequence: TGCGCCAGCAGCCAAGCCGAGGTTAGCTCCTACAATGAGCAGTTCTTC. Its translation is CASSQAEVSSYNEQFF.

The chain employs TRBV2 and TRBJ1-5; 7 bases fit TRBD1. This CDR3 comprises 16 residues. Trimming removed 6 bases from V and 2 bases from J; junction bases left unmatched: 10. The V gene's germline CDR1 is SNHLY and CDR2 FYNNEI. The DNA of the CDR3 is TGTGCCAGCAGCGACTCACAGGGGATTGGCAATCAGCCCCAGCATTTT. Translating gives CASSDSQGIGNQPQHF.

The chain recombines TRBV30 with TRBJ2-3; TRBD2 is a possible D gene (6 bases). Germline V CDR1 and CDR2: GTSNPN, SVGIG (reference sequence). This CDR3 is 13 amino acids long. Here the CDR3 reads CAGGGTSTDTQYF. The CDR3 DNA reads as TGTGCTGGTGGCGGGACCAGCACAGATACGCAGTATTTT.

V gene TRBV4-3 combines with J gene TRBJ2-7, with TRBD2 identical over 7 bases. The CDR3 runs 18 residues. V lost 0 bases, J lost 3 bases, and 14 bases stayed unmatched. CDR1 is LGHNA, CDR2 YSLEER, per germline. In DNA form, the CDR3 reads TGCGCCAGCAGCCAAGATCGTCCCGGACTAGTTCGATTCTACGAGCAGTACTTC. Amino acid sequence: CASSQDRPGLVRFYEQYF.

CDR3 sequence reads: CASSFSPTGETQYF. For the CDR3, the DNA is TGTGCCAGCAGCTTTAGTCCGACGGGTGAGACCCAGTACTTC. The rearrangement uses TRBV7-2 and TRBJ2-5; no clear D. V lost 3 bases and J 5 bases, leaving 13 bases between the germline ends. Germline CDR1 is SGHTA and CDR2 is FQGNSA. This CDR3 spans 14 amino acids.

In this sample, this clone turned up once. J is TRBJ1-5 and V is TRBV27, with D maybe TRBD1 (6 bases). The germline V gene encodes CDR1 MNHEY and CDR2 SMNVEV (reference sequence). The germline V and J ends were trimmed by 3 bases and 4 bases, with 10 bases remaining between them. The CDR3 has 14 amino acids. As DNA, the CDR3 is TGTGCCAGCAGTTTCTACAGGGATAATCAGCCCCAGCATTTT. Its protein product is CASSFYRDNQPQHF.

This clone was seen a handful of times. This rearrangement joins TRBV6-1 to TRBJ1-5, with 8 nucleotides matching TRBD1. With V trimmed by 4 bases and J by 6 bases, 8 bases remained unmatched. CDR1 is MNHNS, CDR2 SASEGT, per germline. The CDR3 covers 15 residues. The CDR3 coding sequence is TGTGCCAGCAGTGTTGCAGGGGGCGCTCGTCAGCCCCAGCATTTT. Its protein product is CASSVAGGARQPQHF.

This chain connects TRBV19 to TRBJ1-5; TRBD1 matches at 10 bases. CDR1 is LNHDA, CDR2 SQIVND, per germline (reference sequence). Unmatched junction bases numbered 3, after V lost 5 bases and J lost 2 bases. The CDR3 contains 15 residues. The CDR3 DNA is TGTGCCAGTAGTTCTGGGACAGGGGGCAATCAGCCCCAGCATTTT. As protein: CASSSGTGGNQPQHF.

The chain combines TRBV28 with TRBJ1-5, with D perhaps matching TRBD1 (5 bases). The CDR3 extends over 14 amino acids. V lost 4 bases and J 7 bases, leaving 14 bases between the germline ends. The germline gives CDR1 MDHEN, CDR2 SYDVKM. Here the CDR3 reads CASSSGGGYQPQHF. CDR3 nucleotides: TGTGCCAGCAGTTCGGGCGGGGGGTACCAGCCCCAGCATTTT.

This clone was seen once. The chain combines TRBV28 with TRBJ2-2; D ambiguous. The V end was cut by 2 bases, the J end by 5 bases, with 3 bases between. CDR3 length: 12 amino acids. In germline, CDR1 is MDHEN, CDR2 SYDVKM. This CDR3 reads CASSLQTGELFF. The CDR3 DNA sequence: TGTGCCAGCAGTTTACAGACCGGGGAGCTGTTTTTT.